This record concerns one TCR beta chain sequence. Its recognized antigen is unknown. Per-base qualities were not stored, and no clone one base away is much larger. Library generation was performed with the immunoSEQ multiplex PCR assay. The multiplex PCR relied on a mix of 60 forward primers for TCR Vbeta segments and 13 reverse primers for TCR Jbeta segments. The CDR3 region of rearranged TCR beta genes was amplified from genomic DNA by a multiplex PCR assay. The amplified TCR beta libraries were sequenced on the Illumina HiSeq System as 87-base-pair reads. As for the authors' bioinformatics: In a later analysis, tens of millions of unique TCR beta chains were counted across the 500 to 850 repertoires, and around 10 million of these chains were shared by at least two donors. To remove PCR and sequencing errors, raw reads were error-corrected and collapsed into unique sequences using a nearest-neighbor algorithm that merged closely related sequences. V, D and J gene segments were assigned by aligning CDR3 sequences to IMGT reference sequences. For a sequence to be retained, a match of at least six nucleotides to both a V gene segment and a J gene segment was required. A rearrangement counted as productive if the CDR3 had no stop codons and remained in frame with V and J, and every other rearrangement counted as non-productive. CDR3 was defined by IMGT convention, running from the second conserved V-encoded cysteine to the conserved J-encoded phenylalanine. Sequences without an unambiguous match to a single V gene segment were excluded from the earlier analysis of almost 600 of the donors. In an earlier analysis of approximately 500 of the donors, a V segment was called functional when productive rearrangements were above 56.7%, and segregating when the standard deviation between donors exceeded 5%. A statistical classification framework was built for diagnosing cytomegalovirus status from the catalog of TCR beta chain sequences. In a later analysis, V and J genes were assigned by comparing TCR nucleotide sequences against IMGT/GENE-DB human TR gene sequences. A later analysis assigned CDR3 sequences and most-parsimonious VDJ recombination scenarios with the TCRdist pipeline. A later analysis defined each TCR beta chain by its CDR3 amino acid sequence plus V-gene family, and excluded reads lacking a unique V-gene family. To address suspected cross-contamination and a sequencing artifact, a later analysis removed a few hundred highly shared, low-generation-probability nucleotide sequences. For each public chain, a later analysis derived a clonal expansion index from normalized ranks of inferred template counts within each repertoire. In a later analysis, generation probabilities were computed with a VDJ recombination model fitted to out-of-frame rearrangements, and the resulting probabilities were checked against IGoR. A later analysis scored TCR-TCR, TCR-HLA and TCR-CMV co-occurrence with hypergeometric tests, applying a repertoire-size bias correction to TCR pairs. A later analysis estimated false discovery rates by permuting HLA or CMV assignments 20 times. A later analysis grouped co-occurring TCRs with DBSCAN, adding TCRdist sequence similarity when clustering within HLA-allele-positive subsets. For co-occurrence clustering, repertoires with fewer than 30,000 or more than 120,000 public chains were excluded, along with four to six repertoires with anomalous nucleotide sharing. Here the immuneACCESS table is served through TCRdb, limited to in-frame sequences with V and J called. Missing clones are a known gap in these copies; in checked studies unresolved V genes cover under half, and the rest lacks a known reason. The V and J calls and clone size come from that table; D and trimming were worked out from the DNA. This sample is represented by around 170,000 clones; around three quarters of them were singletons. The top ten constitute around 5.7% of the sample.

The cohort consisted of 650 to 850 healthy bone marrow donors. Cohort members were all nominally healthy when sampled, although unrecorded immune exposures were likely present. The donor was CMV seronegative and was included in the group of several hundred seronegative cohort members. Each donor provided a peripheral blood sample, and peripheral blood mononuclear cells were used for TCR beta sequencing. Genomic DNA was extracted from the blood cell samples with the Qiagen DNeasy Blood Extraction Kit. Reading the germline V gene gives CDR1 ENHRY and CDR2 SYGVKD. The CDR3 numbers 14 residues from cysteine through phenylalanine. Solely the CDR3 DNA is kept, with 42 bases framed from the first base. Clipping removes 3 bases from V and 5 bases from J, with 5 as the unmatched junction base count. The data originate from a study of cytomegalovirus exposure and HLA in healthy donors (TCRdb year 2017). With respect to the entire study: According to an earlier analysis of 550 to 700 of the donors, 150 million to 200 million T cells yielded 95 million to 140 million unique TCR beta sequences and 276 Gb of sequence data. An early release that covered roughly 600 HLA-typed donors contained about 290 gigabases of sequencing data and 80 million or so unique TCR sequences. The genetic ancestry cluster associated with self-reported Caucasian donors included around 76% of the 300 to 450 genotyped donors. The study aimed to test whether signatures of past pathogen exposure could be identified by cataloging public T cell receptors. The study used immunosequencing to profile the T cell repertoires of several hundred subjects and linked those repertoires to cytomegalovirus serostatus. Besides the first cohort of 666 subjects, a separate validation cohort made up of 120 different subjects was used. To predict cytomegalovirus infection status, the study combined high-throughput TCR immunosequencing, statistical association of individual TCRs with disease status, and machine learning. To study patterns of TCR occurrence, a later analysis re-analyzed previously published TCR beta repertoires from 600 to 750 donors and added high-resolution HLA genotyping. Rather than drawing on any new phenotypic data, the later analysis identified candidate immune exposures from TCR beta sequences and the way those sequences occurred across donors. An earlier analysis of approximately 580 of the donors used high-throughput TCR beta sequencing to judge whether each TCR beta V gene segment behaved as functional or pseudogenic. Donor age, sex, ethnicity and CMV serostatus were compiled together with the repertoire data. In a later genetic analysis, genome-wide SNP genotypes for about three fifths of the roughly 670 donors were used, and that subset was treated as a discovery cohort. All discovery cohort repertoires had been generated on a single sequencing platform. Both class I and class II loci were covered by HLA typing, at four-digit resolution. The number of typed donors differed by locus: about 620-640 for A, B, C, DRB1 and DQB1; 500 to 550 for DQA1; some 590 for DPA1; and approximately 450 for DPB1. Four to six DR-DQ haplotypes were handled as single units for association and clustering, since linkage in the cohort was strong. Among approximately 370 genotyped donors of the cohort, an average of around 250,000 unique TCR beta nucleotide sequences was sequenced per donor, of which about 18% were non-productive.

The study at large found these results: In an earlier analysis of 587 of the donors, most TCR beta V segments appeared in productive rearrangements about 90% or about 30% of the time, broadly matching IMGT annotations. In this cohort, only TCR beta chains were sequenced, and detectable features were limited by the absence of alpha or paired-chain data. For the cohort, immune exposure information was limited to CMV serostatus. Correlated functional status among segregating V segments might be attributable to linkage disequilibrium, but an unknown experimental factor could not be ruled out. The presence/absence analyses assumed that sequencing depth was roughly uniform across donors, and that assumption may not be true. Because HLA typing was unavailable for some donors at each locus, only the typed subset was used in association tests. In the study, around 160 TCR beta chains were listed as associated with cytomegalovirus. According to a later analysis, parvovirus B19, influenza, CMV and Epstein-Barr virus appeared linked to several top co-occurrence clusters. According to a later analysis, TCR association rates differed among HLA loci, with DRB1 alleles showing the most associated TCRs and HLA-C alleles showing the fewest. While some public TCRs were present in many individuals, most TCR sequences turned up only very rarely across donors. Strong co-occurrence of HLA alleles, especially DR and DQ, made assigning TCR associations to individual alleles difficult. A later analysis found that most CMV-associated TCR beta chains appeared HLA-restricted, with HLA associations seemingly driven largely by CMV exposure. Some IMGT-functional V segments, including TRBV6-2 and TRBV6-3, could not be told apart with the 87-base-pair reads, so those segments were excluded. Three of the identified cytomegalovirus-associated TCR beta chains were confirmed in vitro to be specific for cytomegalovirus antigens. The authors suggested that the approach could potentially be extended to other disease states and immunological phenotypes. A group of highly shared sequence variants was considered likely to be a technical artifact of the sequencing pipeline. According to a later genetic analysis, donors in an Asian-associated ancestry cluster had fewer N-insertions in productive TCRs than the roughly 700-donor mean. Around 16 rarely observed V segments, including chromosome 9 orphons, were excluded from the earlier analysis of approximately 500 of the donors because counts were too low. A further reported finding was that TCR beta sequences accurately predicted the HLA-A and HLA-B alleles for most subjects in the first cohort. In a later analysis, about 16,000 TCR beta sequences were associated with specific HLA alleles at a false discovery rate of 0.05. Cytomegalovirus status was reported to be diagnosed by the classifier with high specificity and sensitivity in both the original and validation cohorts. In a later analysis, HLA-associated TCR beta chains were found to be more clonally expanded and to have lower generation probabilities than equally common non-associated chains. V-gene and J-gene trimming of TCR beta chains was associated with a missense DCLRE1C variant in a later genetic analysis, and the association was replicated in an independent cohort.

The sequence derives from a middle-aged man in good health and CMV-seronegative. Input material: PBMCs. The receptor chain draws on TRBV10-3 and TRBJ1-2; TRBD1 lines up with 8 middle nucleotides. Here is the DNA: TGTGCCATCAGTGACCACGGACAGGGATATGGCTACACCTTC. It codes for CAISDHGQGYGYTF.